The present entry profiles one T cell receptor (beta chain) with its context. At the DNA level, this CDR3 is encoded by other sequences in the same sample as well. In the original processing: Reference gene primer amplification gave estimated nucleated cell counts. The table came from immunoSEQ multiplex PCR; TCRdb's copy has only in-frame clones and leaves some out. For V, J and clone size, that table is used; D and trimming come from the DNA. This sample has about 310,000 clones, with 90% found just once. Followed over time, Seattle patients had been enrolled while infection was active. The data originate from a study of blood T cell repertoires in COVID-19. At the level of the study: PBMCs, B-cell-depleted T cells, or T cells provided the cDNA or gDNA that made up the material.

The receptor comes from a middle-aged woman with COVID-19, enrolled during active disease. Sequencing was done on a sample of peripheral blood.

The CDR3 region is CASSVGGGSGYEQYF. Here the CDR3 DNA reads TGTGCCAGCAGCGTAGGAGGCGGGAGTGGGTACGAGCAGTACTTC. The chain is built from TRBV9 and TRBJ2-7; 7 nucleotides agree with TRBD2. The CDR3 length is 15 residues. The V gene's germline CDR1 is SGDLS and CDR2 YYNGEE. Trimming cost V 0 bases and J 4 bases; bases outside gene matches: 7.